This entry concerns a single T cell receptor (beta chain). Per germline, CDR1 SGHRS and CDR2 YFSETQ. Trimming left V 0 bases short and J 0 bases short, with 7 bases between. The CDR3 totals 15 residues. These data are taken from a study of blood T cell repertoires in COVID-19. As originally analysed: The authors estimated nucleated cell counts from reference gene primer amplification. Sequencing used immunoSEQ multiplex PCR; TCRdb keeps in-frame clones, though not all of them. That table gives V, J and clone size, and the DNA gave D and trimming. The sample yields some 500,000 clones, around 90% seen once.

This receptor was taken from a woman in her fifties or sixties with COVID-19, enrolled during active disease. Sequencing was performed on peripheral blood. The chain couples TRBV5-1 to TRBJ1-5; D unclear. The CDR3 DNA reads TGCGCCAGCAGCTTGGGAGGGCATAGCAATCAGCCCCAGCATTTT. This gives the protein CASSLGGHSNQPQHF. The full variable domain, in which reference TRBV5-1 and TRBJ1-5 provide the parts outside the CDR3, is KAGVTQTPRYLIKTRGQQVTLSCSPISGHRSVSWYQQTPGQGLQFLFEYFSETQRNKGNFPGRFSGRQFSNSRSEMNVSTLELGDSALYLCASSLGGHSNQPQHFGDGTRLSIL.